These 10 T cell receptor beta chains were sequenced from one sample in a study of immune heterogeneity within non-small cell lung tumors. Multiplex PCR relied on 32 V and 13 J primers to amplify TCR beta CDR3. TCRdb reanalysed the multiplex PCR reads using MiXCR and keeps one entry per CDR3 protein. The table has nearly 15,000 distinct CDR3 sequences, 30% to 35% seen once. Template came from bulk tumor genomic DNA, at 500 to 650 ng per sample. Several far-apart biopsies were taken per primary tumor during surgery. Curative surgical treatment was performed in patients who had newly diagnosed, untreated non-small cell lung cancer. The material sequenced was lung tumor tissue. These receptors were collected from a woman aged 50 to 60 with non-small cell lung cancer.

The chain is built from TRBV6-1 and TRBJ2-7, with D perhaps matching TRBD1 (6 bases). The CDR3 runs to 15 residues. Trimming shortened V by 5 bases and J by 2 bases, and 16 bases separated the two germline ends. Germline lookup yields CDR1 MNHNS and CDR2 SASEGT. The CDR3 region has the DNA TGTGCCAGCAGTCCAGTGGACAGAAGTACCTACGAGCAGTACTTC. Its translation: CASSPVDRSTYEQYF.

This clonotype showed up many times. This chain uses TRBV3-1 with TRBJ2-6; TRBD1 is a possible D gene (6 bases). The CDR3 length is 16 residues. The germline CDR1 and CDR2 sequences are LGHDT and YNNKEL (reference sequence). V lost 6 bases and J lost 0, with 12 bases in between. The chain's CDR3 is CASRGTTNSGANVLTF. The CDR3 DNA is TGTGCCAGCAGAGGGACAACAAACTCTGGGGCCAACGTCCTGACTTTC.

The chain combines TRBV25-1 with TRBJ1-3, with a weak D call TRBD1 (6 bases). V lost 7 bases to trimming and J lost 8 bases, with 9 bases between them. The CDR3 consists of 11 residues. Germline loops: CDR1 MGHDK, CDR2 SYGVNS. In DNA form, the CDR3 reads TGTGCCAGCACCCCAGGGGACACCATATATTTT. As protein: CASTPGDTIYF.

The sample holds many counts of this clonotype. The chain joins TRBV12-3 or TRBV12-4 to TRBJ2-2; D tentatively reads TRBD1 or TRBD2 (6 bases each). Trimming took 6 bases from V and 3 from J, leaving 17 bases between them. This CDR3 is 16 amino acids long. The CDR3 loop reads CASSLNTGRHTGELFF. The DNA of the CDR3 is TGTGCCAGCAGCCTTAATACAGGGAGGCACACCGGGGAGCTGTTTTTT.

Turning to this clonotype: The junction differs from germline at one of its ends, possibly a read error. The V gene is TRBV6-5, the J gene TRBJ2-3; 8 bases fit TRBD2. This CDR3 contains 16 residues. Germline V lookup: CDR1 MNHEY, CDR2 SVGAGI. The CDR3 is CACSYTGTSSSDTQYF. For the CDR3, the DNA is TGTGCCTGCAGTTACACCGGGACTAGTAGTTCAGATACGCAGTATTTT.

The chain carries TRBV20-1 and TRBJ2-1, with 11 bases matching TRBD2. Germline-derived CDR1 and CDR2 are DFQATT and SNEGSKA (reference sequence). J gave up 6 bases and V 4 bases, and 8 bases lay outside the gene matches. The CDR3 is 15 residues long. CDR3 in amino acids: CSATTSGRRGNEQFF. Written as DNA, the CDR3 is TGCAGTGCTACTACTAGCGGGAGAAGGGGCAATGAGCAGTTCTTC.

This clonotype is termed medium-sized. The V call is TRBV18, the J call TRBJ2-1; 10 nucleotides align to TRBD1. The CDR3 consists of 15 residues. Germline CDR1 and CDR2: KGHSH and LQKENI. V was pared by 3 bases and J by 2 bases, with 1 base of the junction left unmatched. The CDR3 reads CASSPGQGAYNEQFF. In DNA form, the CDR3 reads TGTGCCAGCTCACCCGGACAGGGGGCCTACAATGAGCAGTTCTTC.

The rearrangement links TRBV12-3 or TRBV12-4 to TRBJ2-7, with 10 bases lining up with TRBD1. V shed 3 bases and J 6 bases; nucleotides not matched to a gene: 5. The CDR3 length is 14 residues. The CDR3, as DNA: TGTGCCAGCAGTTTTGGGACAGGGGCGTCCGAGCAGTACTTC. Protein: CASSFGTGASEQYF.

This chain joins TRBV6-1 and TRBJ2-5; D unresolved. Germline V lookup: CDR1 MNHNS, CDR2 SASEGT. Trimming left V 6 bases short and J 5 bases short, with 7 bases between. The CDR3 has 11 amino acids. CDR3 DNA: TGTGCCAGCAGGGTCGGGGAGACCCAGTACTTC. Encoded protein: CASRVGETQYF.

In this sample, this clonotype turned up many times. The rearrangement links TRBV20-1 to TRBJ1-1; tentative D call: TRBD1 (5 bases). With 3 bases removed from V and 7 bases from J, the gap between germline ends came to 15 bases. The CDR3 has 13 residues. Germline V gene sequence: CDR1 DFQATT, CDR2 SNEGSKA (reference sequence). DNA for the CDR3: TGCAGTGCTAGTGACAGTTCGGGACGTGAAGCTTTCTTT. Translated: CSASDSSGREAFF.